The 32 T cell receptor beta chains listed next were all sequenced from one sample in a study of shared clonotypes between healthy human individuals. Clones were sequenced by immunoSEQ multiplex PCR, and TCRdb holds only the in-frame ones, with some missing. The sample contains some 2 million clones, less than 95% of which appear only once. Terminally differentiated effector memory CD45RA+ cells were excluded from the naive CD8 cells, which were CD45RO-negative and positively selected for CCR7. Source material: naive CD8+ T cells sorted from blood. The receptor set was obtained from a man between 18 and 29 years old in good health.

This clone was observed a single time. Other DNA sequences within the sample encode an identical CDR3. J is TRBJ2-7 and V is TRBV9; 8 bases are a match to TRBD1. Unmatched junction bases numbered 5, after V lost 0 bases and J lost 3 bases. The germline V gene encodes CDR1 SGDLS and CDR2 YYNGEE. The CDR3 spans 15 residues. The CDR3: CASSVGQGAVYEQYF. The CDR3 coding sequence is TGTGCCAGCAGCGTAGGCCAGGGGGCTGTCTACGAGCAGTACTTC. Full variable domain (outside the CDR3, taken from reference TRBV9 and TRBJ2-7): DSGVTQTPKHLITATGQRVTLRCSPRSGDLSVYWYQQSLDQGLQFLIQYYNGEERAKGNILERFSAQQFPDLHSELNLSSLELGDSALYFCASSVGQGAVYEQYFGPGTRLTVT.

The rearrangement links TRBV28 to TRBJ2-3; D is possibly TRBD2 (6 bases). Trimming took 2 bases from V and 2 from J, leaving 14 bases between them. Per the germline V gene, CDR1 is MDHEN and CDR2 is SYDVKM. The CDR3 covers 16 residues. The CDR3 DNA reads as TGTGCCAGCAGTTTAGGGGCGGGGCCTAACACAGATACGCAGTATTTT. Its translation is CASSLGAGPNTDTQYF.

V usage is TRBV7-9 and J usage is TRBJ2-7, with TRBD2 matching 8 bases. Germline assignment: CDR1 SEHNR and CDR2 FQNEAQ (reference sequence). CDR3 length: 16 amino acids. The trim removed 5 bases at V and 1 base at J, leaving 10 bases unmatched. The CDR3 is CASSNISGILSYEQYF. In nucleotides, the CDR3 is TGTGCCAGCAGCAACATTAGCGGGATCCTATCCTACGAGCAGTACTTC.

As concerns this clone: Other DNA sequences in this sample translate to the same CDR3. The chain joins TRBV9 to TRBJ1-5, with a possible D match to TRBD1 (5 bases). The V end lost 0 bases, the J end lost 2 bases, and 6 bases lay between the germline ends. Germline V CDR1 and CDR2: SGDLS, YYNGEE. The CDR3 sequence is 14 residues long. The CDR3 here is CASSVGGGNQPQHF. The CDR3 DNA is TGTGCCAGCAGCGTAGGAGGGGGCAATCAGCCCCAGCATTTT.

The chain has TRBV28 and TRBJ1-4; D is possibly TRBD1 (5 bases). The germline gives CDR1 MDHEN, CDR2 SYDVKM. The CDR3 contains 15 residues. V was trimmed by 1 base and J by 6 bases, leaving 12 bases between them. The CDR3 DNA is TGTGCCAGCAGTTTATTGGTAGGGGAATATGAAAAACTGTTTTTT. It yields the protein CASSLLVGEYEKLFF.

Worth noting for this clone: Other DNA sequences in the sample encode the same CDR3. This rearrangement joins TRBV9 to TRBJ2-5; D may be TRBD1 or TRBD2 (5 bases each). Germline values: CDR1 SGDLS, CDR2 YYNGEE. The CDR3 is 12 amino acids. The V end lost 3 bases, the J end lost 4 bases, and 7 bases lay between the germline ends. The CDR3 sequence: CASSGDGETQYF. The DNA for the CDR3 is TGTGCCAGCAGCGGGGACGGAGAGACCCAGTACTTC.

As DNA, the CDR3 is TGTGCCAGCAGCTTAGATGCCTACGAGCAGTACTTC. Protein product: CASSLDAYEQYF. This chain joins TRBV7-2 and TRBJ2-7; D ambiguous. CDR1 SGHTA and CDR2 FQGNSA come from the germline V gene. The CDR3 consists of 12 residues. Trimming removed 1 base at V and 2 bases at J, with 3 bases between.

This chain joins TRBV4-1 and TRBJ2-3; TRBD1 matches at 9 bases. This CDR3 is 15 amino acids long. The trim removed 5 bases at V and 4 bases at J, leaving 7 bases unmatched. Germline values: CDR1 MGHRA, CDR2 YSYEKL. The CDR3 coding sequence is TGCGCCAGCAGCTCCCGGGACAGGGTGGCAGATACGCAGTATTTT. Its protein is CASSSRDRVADTQYF.

The chain joins TRBV5-6 to TRBJ2-1, with D perhaps TRBD1 (5 bases). The ends were cut back, 3 bases at V and 10 bases at J, with 11 bases in the middle. This CDR3 is 12 amino acids long. The V gene's germline CDR1 is SGHDT and CDR2 YYEEEE. The CDR3 DNA sequence: TGTGCCAGCAGCTCACAGGAGAACGAGCAGTTCTTC. Its translation: CASSSQENEQFF.

This chain joins TRBV5-4 and TRBJ2-3; 8 bases fit TRBD2. CDR1 SGHNT and CDR2 YYREEE come from the germline V gene (reference sequence). The V gene end was trimmed by 4 bases and the J gene end by 11 bases; junction bases not matched to a gene: 3. The CDR3 totals 11 residues. This chain's CDR3 is CASSRGGEQYF. The CDR3 nucleotides are TGTGCCAGCAGCCGGGGGGGCGAGCAGTATTTT.

The rearrangement joins TRBV11-2 to TRBJ2-7, with 9 bases matching TRBD2. CDR3 length: 14 amino acids. With 3 bases clipped from V and 5 bases from J, the junction kept 5 bases outside the gene matches. Germline V gives CDR1 SGHAT, CDR2 FQNNGV. CDR3 protein: CASSLGLAIHEQYF. CDR3 bases: TGTGCCAGCAGCTTGGGACTAGCTATCCACGAGCAGTACTTC.

The CDR3 loop is CASSLTSGGGQETQYF. In nucleotides, the CDR3 is TGTGCCAGCAGTTTGACTAGCGGGGGAGGGCAAGAGACCCAGTACTTC. This chain connects TRBV6-5 to TRBJ2-5; 12 positions agree with TRBD2. The ends lost 4 bases at V and 2 bases at J; junction bases unmatched: 5. The CDR3 consists of 16 residues. CDR1 is MNHEY, CDR2 SVGAGI, per germline.

This sequence joins TRBV10-2 and TRBJ2-1; 7 nucleotides agree with TRBD2. Unmatched junction bases numbered 6, after V lost 3 bases and J lost 4 bases. Germline CDR1 is WSHSY and CDR2 is SAAADI. There are 15 residues in the CDR3. CDR3 in DNA: TGCGCCAGCAGTGACGGGGGAGGGCGGTACAATGAGCAGTTCTTC. Translating gives CASSDGGGRYNEQFF.

The chain links TRBV9 to TRBJ2-7; no reliable D call. CDR1 SGDLS and CDR2 YYNGEE come from the germline V gene. The CDR3 is 12 residues long. Trimming stripped 4 bases from V and 7 bases from J, with 12 bases between. The CDR3 DNA reads TGTGCCAGCAGCCCCTTTACAAGGGAGCAGTACTTC. It specifies CASSPFTREQYF.

V usage is TRBV7-2 and J usage is TRBJ1-3; D might be TRBD1 (6 bases). In germline, CDR1 is SGHTA, CDR2 FQGNSA. Trimming removed 1 base at V and 4 bases at J, with 14 bases between. The CDR3 contains 16 residues. The CDR3 bases are TGTGCCAGCAGCTTAGAGGTCACAGGGATAGGAAACACCATATATTTT. Its translation: CASSLEVTGIGNTIYF. The whole variable domain, remainder taken from reference TRBV7-2 and TRBJ1-3, is GAGVSQSPSNKVTEKGKDVELRCDPISGHTALYWYRQSLGQGLEFLIYFQGNSAPDKSGLPSDRFSAERTGGSVSTLTIQRTQQEDSAVYLCASSLEVTGIGNTIYFGEGSWLTVV.

J is TRBJ1-4 and V is TRBV6-6, with D uncertain. CDR1 is MNHNY and CDR2 is SVGAGI in the germline V gene (reference sequence). The V gene lost 1 base and the J gene lost 1 base, with 4 bases spanning the gap. The CDR3 covers 14 residues. The CDR3 DNA follows: TGTGCCAGCAGTTACTACGGAACTAATGAAAAACTGTTTTTT. It specifies CASSYYGTNEKLFF.

The chain links TRBV6-5 to TRBJ2-2, with 9 nucleotides matching TRBD1. CDR1 is MNHEY, CDR2 SVGAGI, per germline. The CDR3 runs 16 residues. J was trimmed by 6 bases and V by 2 bases; bases with no gene match: 7. CDR3 nucleotide sequence: TGTGCCAGCAGTTACATGGACAGGGGTGGGCCCGGGGAGCTGTTTTTT. Translating gives CASSYMDRGGPGELFF.

V is TRBV6-5 and J is TRBJ2-7; D gene ambiguous. Between the trimmed V and J ends, which lost 2 bases and 3 bases, there was a span of 11 bases. The CDR3 is made up of 14 amino acids. Germline assignment: CDR1 MNHEY and CDR2 SVGAGI. The CDR3 bases are TGTGCCAGCAGTTACGATGCCGGAATCTACGAGCAGTACTTC. This sequence encodes CASSYDAGIYEQYF.

This clone was seen only once. V and J are TRBV13 and TRBJ1-2; the match to TRBD1 covers 7 bases. Germline V gives CDR1 PRHDT, CDR2 FYEKMQ (reference sequence). The CDR3 is 15 amino acids. Trimming cost V 5 bases and J 4 bases; bases outside gene matches: 10. This CDR3 is CASSGGTESFYGYTF. The DNA for the CDR3 is TGTGCCAGCAGCGGAGGGACAGAGAGCTTCTATGGCTACACCTTC.

A remark on this clone: Additional DNA sequences in this sample encode the identical CDR3. The V call is TRBV28, the J call TRBJ2-3; the D gene is possibly TRBD2 (6 bases). This CDR3 has 14 amino acids. Germline CDR1 MDHEN, CDR2 SYDVKM. Trimming left V 6 bases short and J 3 bases short, with 13 bases between. CDR3: CASSLVRGTDTQYF. The CDR3 DNA reads TGTGCCAGCAGCTTAGTGCGGGGAACAGATACGCAGTATTTT. Full variable domain (remainder filled in from reference TRBV28 and TRBJ2-3): DVKVTQSSRYLVKRTGEKVFLECVQDMDHENMFWYRQDPGLGLRLIYFSYDVKMKEKGDIPEGYSVSREKKERFSLILESASTNQTSMYLCASSLVRGTDTQYFGPGTRLTVL.

Of note for this clone: The same CDR3 is also encoded by other DNA sequences in this sample. The chain joins TRBV4-3 to TRBJ2-1; 10 bases are shared with TRBD2. V lost 0 bases, J lost 4 bases, and 3 bases stayed unmatched. Per the germline V gene, CDR1 is LGHNA and CDR2 is YSLEER. There are 16 residues in the CDR3. CDR3 DNA sequence: TGCGCCAGCAGCCAAGAGGCTAGCGGGAGTTACAATGAGCAGTTCTTC. This encodes CASSQEASGSYNEQFF.

The V call is TRBV15, the J call TRBJ1-1; no clear D. The germline V gene has CDR1 LNHNV and CDR2 YYDKDF (reference sequence). The V and J ends lost 0 bases and 3 bases respectively, with 8 bases between them. This CDR3 is built from 14 residues. The chain's CDR3 is CATSRDPGYTEAFF. Written as DNA, the CDR3 is TGTGCCACCAGCAGAGATCCAGGATACACTGAAGCTTTCTTT. Together with reference TRBV15 and TRBJ1-1, the CDR3 gives the full variable domain: DAMVIQNPRYQVTQFGKPVTLSCSQTLNHNVMYWYQQKSSQAPKLLFHYYDKDFNNEADTPDNFQSRRPNTSFCFLDIRSPGLGDTAMYLCATSRDPGYTEAFFGQGTRLTVV.

Comment on this clone: Other DNA variants within this sample encode the same CDR3. The CDR3 region is CAISESRDGYTF. The CDR3 nucleotides are TGTGCCATCAGTGAGTCCCGGGACGGCTACACCTTC. The rearrangement uses TRBV10-3 and TRBJ1-2, with D possibly being TRBD1 (5 bases). V lost 0 bases and J 8 bases, leaving 7 bases between the germline ends. This CDR3 has 12 residues. Germline V gene data show CDR1 as ENHRY and CDR2 as SYGVKD.

The J gene is TRBJ2-7, the V gene TRBV7-9; 8 positions agree with TRBD2. Germline lookup yields CDR1 SEHNR and CDR2 FQNEAQ (reference sequence). The V and J ends lost 5 bases and 5 bases, in that order; junction bases with no gene match: 11. CDR3 length equals 15 residues. The CDR3 loop reads CASSQNRAGGHEQYF. The CDR3, as DNA: TGTGCCAGCAGCCAAAATAGGGCGGGGGGCCACGAGCAGTACTTC.

This clone was seen a handful of times. The chain combines TRBV27 with TRBJ2-3; 8 bases align to TRBD1. The V gene's germline CDR1 is MNHEY and CDR2 SMNVEV (reference sequence). Losses at the gene ends were 1 base for V and 4 bases for J; bases not matched to a gene: 10. The CDR3 is made up of 17 amino acids. In DNA form, the CDR3 reads TGTGCCAGCAGTTTATGGGGGTTGACAGGGGACTCAGATACGCAGTATTTT. Translating gives CASSLWGLTGDSDTQYF.

The V gene is TRBV4-1, the J gene TRBJ2-7, with D uncertain. Germline V gene data show CDR1 as MGHRA and CDR2 as YSYEKL. This CDR3 comprises 15 residues. V was shortened by 2 bases and J by 2 bases, with 13 bases between the two germline ends. The CDR3 loop is CASSQTPGTAYEQYF. CDR3 DNA: TGCGCCAGCAGCCAAACGCCCGGTACAGCCTACGAGCAGTACTTC.

The V gene is TRBV5-1, the J gene TRBJ2-5; 7 positions match TRBD1. This CDR3 has 16 residues. Germline V gives CDR1 SGHRS, CDR2 YFSETQ. The J segment lost 1 base and the V segment lost 2 bases, leaving 8 bases of the junction unmatched. The CDR3 loop is CASSFGTAGSQETQYF. In nucleotides, the CDR3 is TGCGCCAGCAGCTTTGGGACAGCCGGGTCCCAAGAGACCCAGTACTTC.

On this clone: The sample has other DNA sequences that encode this CDR3 too. The chain uses TRBV27 and TRBJ1-5; weak D call: TRBD1 (5 bases). The CDR3 loop spans 14 amino acids. V lost 6 bases and J lost 0, with 9 bases in between. Germline-derived CDR1 and CDR2 are MNHEY and SMNVEV (reference sequence). CDR3 nucleotide sequence: TGTGCCAGCAGCTTGGGGGATAGCAATCAGCCCCAGCATTTT. Its protein is CASSLGDSNQPQHF.

The chain recombines TRBV4-3 with TRBJ2-5; no reliable D call. Germline V gene sequence: CDR1 LGHNA, CDR2 YSLEER. V was clipped by 2 bases and J by 4 bases, with 14 bases between them. This CDR3 region has 15 residues. This CDR3 reads CASSQTAVLGETQYF. The CDR3 DNA follows: TGCGCCAGCAGCCAAACGGCAGTCTTGGGAGAGACCCAGTACTTC.

V gene TRBV19 combines with J gene TRBJ2-3; tentative D call: TRBD1 (5 bases). Trimming pared 3 bases from V and 0 bases from J, leaving 13 bases between. Germline V CDR1 and CDR2: LNHDA, SQIVND (reference sequence). This CDR3 has 16 amino acids. The CDR3: CASSIWAGSSTDTQYF. Written as DNA, the CDR3 is TGTGCCAGTAGTATTTGGGCAGGGTCTAGCACAGATACGCAGTATTTT.

Only one count was recorded for this clone. This chain uses TRBV2 with TRBJ2-7; 12 bases are a match to TRBD1. CDR3 length: 17 amino acids. V lost 4 bases to trimming and J lost 6 bases; unmatched junction nucleotides: 13. CDR1 is SNHLY, CDR2 FYNNEI, per germline. Here the CDR3 reads CASSVASTGTGGSEQYF. For the CDR3, the DNA is TGTGCCAGCAGTGTAGCGAGCACGGGGACAGGGGGCTCCGAGCAGTACTTC. Combining the CDR3 with reference TRBV2 and TRBJ2-7 gives the whole variable domain EPEVTQTPSHQVTQMGQEVILRCVPISNHLYFYWYRQILGQKVEFLVSFYNNEISEKSEIFDDQFSVERPDGSNFTLKIRSTKLEDSAMYFCASSVASTGTGGSEQYFGPGTRLTVT.

The chain uses TRBV7-9 and TRBJ2-1; 8 bases are a match to TRBD1. V trimming: 5 bases; J trimming: 8 bases; junction bases outside the gene matches: 14. In germline, CDR1 is SEHNR, CDR2 FQNEAQ (reference sequence). The CDR3 contains 16 residues. This CDR3 is CASSGTGGTASDEQFF. CDR3 DNA sequence: TGTGCCAGCAGCGGAACAGGGGGGACTGCATCCGATGAGCAGTTCTTC.